Listed below are T cell receptor beta chains from one sample, sequenced in a study of cytomegalovirus exposure and HLA in healthy donors. Using immunoSEQ multiplex PCR, the repertoire was profiled, and TCRdb retains in-frame clones only, with some absent. The sample consists of approximately 120,000 clones, 80% of them appearing once. Sequencing was performed on PBMCs. All receptors come from a man aged 25-45 years in good health and CMV-seropositive. Both conserved end residues are part of each CDR3.

J	V	CDR3
NA	TRBV1	CTSSHPNGLAGDNRQYEQYF
TRBJ2-1	TRBV2	CASRVTLRVSSSYNEQFF
TRBJ2-7	TRBV4-2	CASSQDRGLYEQYF
TRBJ1-1	TRBV5-1	CASSPARGAGMNTEAFF
TRBJ1-3	TRBV10-3	CAISSTPGTSGNTIYF
TRBJ1-1	TRBV30	CAWSQQVNTEAFF
TRBJ2-3	TRBV30	CAWGWGGGRNTQYF
TRBJ2-7	TRBV27	CASSFVWGDGYEQYF
TRBJ1-1	TRBV5-1	CASSIARGNTEAFF
TRBJ1-2	TRBV7-3	CASSLQRRVYGYTF
TRBJ1-4	TRBV2	CASRAGRRTTNEKLFF
TRBJ1-2	TRBV19	CASSPDTEYGYTF
TRBJ1-6	TRBV28	CASNPIQGYNSPLHF
TRBJ2-5	TRBV10-3	CAIRPGGGQETQYF
TRBJ1-6	TRBV6-4	CASSADRAANSPLHF
TRBJ2-2	TRBV30	CAWSPTSGATGELFF
TRBJ1-2	TRBV6-5	CASSPSDGSYGYTF
TRBJ1-1	TRBV9	CASSGEIGTEAFF